Below, 19 T cell receptor beta chains from the same sample are listed, as sequenced in a study of regulatory T cells in long-lasting Graves disease. Time point of the sample: persistent/refractory GD, antithyroid drugs over 5 years with positive TRAb. PBMC RNA was the source of the TCR library. Construction of TCR beta libraries relied on iRepertoire HTBI primers and on Arm-PCR targeting CDR3 regions. TCRdb processed the multiplex PCR reads anew with MiXCR; each CDR3 protein has one entry. The sample holds over 450,000 distinct CDR3 sequences; roughly 21% are singletons and the top ten take about 6.6%. The sample here was peripheral blood mononuclear cells (PBMCs), taken when the disease was refractory, from a patient treated with antithyroid drugs. The origin of the receptors is a female donor with Graves disease.

This clonotype appeared a few times. The V and J genes are TRBV20-1 and TRBJ1-1; D not certain. Between the trimmed V and J ends, which lost 3 bases and 5 bases, there was a span of 19 bases. Germline V gives CDR1 DFQATT, CDR2 SNEGSKA (reference sequence). The CDR3 sequence is 15 residues long. In nucleotides, the CDR3 is TGCAGTGCTAGCAAGGGATACCTCCGGGAGACTGAAGCTTTCTTT. This encodes CSASKGYLRETEAFF.

V gene TRBV2 combines with J gene TRBJ2-7, with D possibly being TRBD1 (6 bases). The germline V gene encodes CDR1 SNHLY and CDR2 FYNNEI. Deletions cut 3 bases from V and 2 bases from J, with 11 bases between. The CDR3 sequence is 14 residues long. The CDR3 coding sequence is TGTGCCAGCAGTGAGATGGGGGCCGCCTACGAGCAGTACTTC. Its translation is CASSEMGAAYEQYF.

In its sample, this clonotype was seen many times. This chain joins TRBV7-3 and TRBJ2-5; 8 bases are shared with TRBD1. The length of the CDR3 is 14 residues. The germline V gene has CDR1 SGHTA and CDR2 FQGTGA. J was trimmed by 4 bases and V by 4 bases; bases with no gene match: 5. CDR3 nucleotides: TGTGCCAGCAGCTCCAAGACAGGGGTAGAGACCCAGTACTTC. Encoded protein: CASSSKTGVETQYF.

The chain links TRBV11-1 to TRBJ1-1; D is ambiguous. Trimming pared 5 bases from V and 7 bases from J, leaving 14 bases between. From germline, CDR1 is SGHAT and CDR2 FQDESV (reference sequence). The CDR3 sequence is 13 residues long. CDR3 region: CASSPARVNEAFF. DNA of the CDR3: TGTGCCAGCAGCCCCGCGCGGGTCAATGAAGCTTTCTTT.

This clonotype was seen a few times. The gene calls are TRBV18 and TRBJ2-5; D gene ambiguous. The V and J ends lost 3 bases and 2 bases respectively, with 7 bases between them. There are 13 residues in the CDR3. Germline loops: CDR1 KGHSH, CDR2 LQKENI. The CDR3 here is CASSPNSQETQYF. The CDR3 region has the DNA TGTGCCAGCTCACCGAACAGTCAAGAGACCCAGTACTTC.

The V gene is TRBV7-3, the J gene TRBJ2-1, with D possibly TRBD2 on 6 matching bases. V dropped 1 base and J dropped 9 bases, with 22 bases sitting between them. This CDR3 comprises 17 residues. In germline, CDR1 is SGHTA, CDR2 FQGTGA. The chain's CDR3 is CASSLIRDWEVRLEQFF. CDR3 nucleotides: TGTGCCAGCAGCTTAATCCGGGACTGGGAGGTTCGCCTTGAGCAGTTCTTC.

This clonotype has a count of ten or more. The rearrangement links TRBV3-1 to TRBJ2-5; no definite D call. V was shortened by 4 bases and J by 1 base, with 13 bases between the two germline ends. The CDR3 is 15 residues long. Per the germline V gene, CDR1 is LGHDT and CDR2 is YNNKEL (reference sequence). The CDR3 DNA sequence: TGTGCCAGCAGCCCGTTGAATAGGGCCCAAGAGACCCAGTACTTC. This sequence encodes CASSPLNRAQETQYF.

This clonotype came up a few times. V usage is TRBV11-2 and J usage is TRBJ1-1; possible D gene TRBD1, 6 bases. V was cut by 2 bases and J by 9 bases, with 13 bases left in between. This CDR3 contains 13 residues. Germline loops: CDR1 SGHAT, CDR2 FQNNGV. DNA for the CDR3: TGTGCCAGCAGCTTAAAAACAGGGCTCCAAGCTTTCTTT. This encodes CASSLKTGLQAFF.

This clonotype came up a few times. J is TRBJ1-1 and V is TRBV7-9; D is perhaps TRBD1 (5 bases). Germline CDR1 SEHNR, CDR2 FQNEAQ (reference sequence). CDR3 size: 15 residues. V lost 1 base and J 3 bases, leaving 12 bases between the germline ends. As DNA, the CDR3 is TGTGCCAGCAGCTTAGGGGACCCCATGTACACTGAAGCTTTCTTT. Translated, it gives CASSLGDPMYTEAFF. The full variable domain, completed using reference TRBV7-9 and TRBJ1-1, is DTGVSQNPRHKITKRGQNVTFRCDPISEHNRLYWYRQTLGQGPEFLTYFQNEAQLEKSRLLSDRFSAERPKGSFSTLEIQRTEQGDSAMYLCASSLGDPMYTEAFFGQGTRLTVV.

J is TRBJ2-3 and V is TRBV10-3, with D possibly TRBD1 on 5 matching bases. Between the trimmed V and J ends, which lost 7 bases and 4 bases, there was a span of 12 bases. This CDR3 has 13 amino acids. Germline lookup yields CDR1 ENHRY and CDR2 SYGVKD. CDR3 DNA: TGTGCCATCATGTCCAGGGTGGCAGATACGCAGTATTTT. Its protein is CAIMSRVADTQYF.

At least ten counts were recorded for this clonotype. In DNA, the CDR3 is TGTGCCATCAGTGATACAACTAGCGGGGCCCGCCACGAGCAGTACTTC. It translates to CAISDTTSGARHEQYF. This sequence joins TRBV10-3 and TRBJ2-7, with 10 positions matching TRBD2. The germline gives CDR1 ENHRY, CDR2 SYGVKD. The CDR3 runs to 16 residues. J was trimmed by 5 bases and V by 3 bases; bases with no gene match: 10.

The chain has TRBV7-2 and TRBJ2-3; D tentatively fits TRBD1 or TRBD2 (5 bases each). Trimming stripped 3 bases from V and 2 bases from J, with 12 bases between. This CDR3 spans 15 amino acids. Germline V gene data show CDR1 as SGHTA and CDR2 as FQGNSA. The DNA for the CDR3 is TGTGCCAGCAGCTTTCGGGACCAATACACAGATACGCAGTATTTT. This encodes CASSFRDQYTDTQYF.

The gene calls are TRBV11-2 and TRBJ2-3; TRBD2 might be the D (6 bases). Trimming pared 1 base from V and 4 bases from J, leaving 12 bases between. Germline CDR1 reads SGHAT; CDR2 reads FQNNGV. The CDR3 length is 15 residues. CDR3 DNA sequence: TGTGCCAGCAGCTTAGTTTTGGGGGGATCAGATACGCAGTATTTT. This translates into CASSLVLGGSDTQYF.

This clonotype was observed many times. The genes are TRBV7-2 and TRBJ2-7, with D perhaps TRBD1 or TRBD2 (5 bases each). Germline values: CDR1 SGHTA, CDR2 FQGNSA. The V gene lost 10 bases and the J gene lost 0 bases, with 22 bases spanning the gap. This CDR3 has 16 residues. The CDR3 DNA reads as TGTGCCACGTTCTCGCCGGGGCCAGGAACCTCCTACGAGCAGTACTTC. Protein product: CATFSPGPGTSYEQYF.

In nucleotides, the CDR3 is TGTGCCAGCAGTTTGGGCGTGGTAGAAACCGGGGAGCTGTTTTTT. Encoded protein: CASSLGVVETGELFF. The V and J genes are TRBV28 and TRBJ2-2; the D is unclear. CDR1 and CDR2 (germline): MDHEN, SYDVKM. Trimming took 3 bases from V and 5 from J, leaving 13 bases between them. The CDR3 length is 15 residues.

The chain recombines TRBV28 with TRBJ2-2; the match to TRBD2 covers 11 bases. Per the germline V gene, CDR1 is MDHEN and CDR2 is SYDVKM. This CDR3 spans 15 amino acids. Losses at the gene ends were 3 bases for V and 10 bases for J; bases not matched to a gene: 7. CDR3 sequence reads: CASSLGSGGAEELFF. The CDR3 coding sequence is TGTGCCAGCAGTTTGGGTAGCGGGGGGGCTGAGGAGCTGTTTTTT.

This clonotype was seen at least ten times. V gene TRBV15 combines with J gene TRBJ2-5, with 7 bases matching TRBD1. CDR1 and CDR2 from the germline V gene are LNHNV and YYDKDF (reference sequence). The V segment lost 0 bases and the J segment 5 bases; nucleotides outside the gene matches: 3. CDR3 length: 14 amino acids. CDR3 DNA sequence: TGTGCCACCAGCAGAGAAGACAGGGCGGAGACCCAGTACTTC. Its protein product is CATSREDRAETQYF.

In its sample, this clonotype was seen many times. The chain has TRBV20-1 and TRBJ1-5; D is unclear. Germline-derived CDR1 and CDR2 are DFQATT and SNEGSKA (reference sequence). CDR3 size: 11 residues. V was trimmed by 3 bases and J by 1 base, leaving 1 base between them. CDR3 sequence: CSASSNQPQHF. The CDR3 DNA sequence: TGCAGTGCTAGCAGCAATCAGCCCCAGCATTTT.

In this sample, this clonotype turned up many times. The chain carries TRBV6-1 and TRBJ1-1; D gene uncertain. CDR3 length: 11 residues. The germline V gene encodes CDR1 MNHNS and CDR2 SASEGT. Trimming removed 7 bases from V and 1 base from J, with 4 bases in between. This chain's CDR3 is CASMENTEAFF. In nucleotides, the CDR3 is TGTGCCAGCATGGAGAACACTGAAGCTTTCTTT.